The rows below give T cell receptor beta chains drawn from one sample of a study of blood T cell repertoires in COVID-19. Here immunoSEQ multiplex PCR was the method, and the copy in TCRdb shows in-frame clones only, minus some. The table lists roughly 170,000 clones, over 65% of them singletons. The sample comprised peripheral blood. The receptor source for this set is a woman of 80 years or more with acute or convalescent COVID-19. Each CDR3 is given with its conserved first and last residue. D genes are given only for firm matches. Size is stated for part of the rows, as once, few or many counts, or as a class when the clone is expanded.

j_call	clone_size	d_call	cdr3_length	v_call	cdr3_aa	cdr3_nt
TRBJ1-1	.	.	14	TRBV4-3	CASSQDRANTEAFF	TGCGCCAGCAGCCAAGACAGGGCGAACACTGAAGCTTTCTTT
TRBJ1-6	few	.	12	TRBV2	CASSQLYSPLHF	TGTGCCAGCTCACAGCTCTATTCACCCCTCCACTTT
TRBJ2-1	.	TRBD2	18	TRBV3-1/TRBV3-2	CASSQDLREGGIQNEQFF	TGTGCCAGCAGCCAAGATCTCCGGGAGGGAGGGATACAAAATGAGCAGTTCTTC
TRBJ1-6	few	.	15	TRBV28	CASSSAGVDNSPLHF	TGTGCCAGCAGTTCCGCCGGGGTAGATAATTCACCCCTCCACTTT
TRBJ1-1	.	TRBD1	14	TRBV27	CASRAGTASTEAFF	TGTGCCAGCAGGGCCGGGACAGCCAGCACTGAAGCTTTCTTT
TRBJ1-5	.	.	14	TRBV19	CASSVGVLNQPQHF	TGTGCCAGTTCGGTCGGGGTACTAAATCAGCCCCAGCATTTT
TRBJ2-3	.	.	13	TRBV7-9	CASRTLSRDTQYF	TGTGCCAGCAGGACACTTTCTCGGGATACGCAGTATTTT
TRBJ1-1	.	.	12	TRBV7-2	CASGTANTEAFF	TGTGCCAGCGGAACAGCGAACACTGAAGCTTTCTTT
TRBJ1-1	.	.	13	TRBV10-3	CAISVEKNTEAFF	TGTGCCATCAGTGTCGAGAAGAACACTGAAGCTTTCTTT
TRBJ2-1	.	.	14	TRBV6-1	CASSEVVYYNEQFF	TGTGCCAGCAGTGAAGTCGTCTACTACAATGAGCAGTTCTTC
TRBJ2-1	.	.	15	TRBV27	CASSRQSLVYNEQFF	TGTGCCAGCAGCCGCCAAAGTCTAGTTTACAATGAGCAGTTCTTC
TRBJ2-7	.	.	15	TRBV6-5	CASSYKLDSSYEQYF	TGTGCCAGCAGTTACAAACTCGACAGTTCCTACGAGCAGTACTTC
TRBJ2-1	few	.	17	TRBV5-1	CASSLGSSSYAYNEQFF	TGCGCCAGCAGCTTGGGGTCTAGCAGTTATGCCTACAATGAGCAGTTCTTC
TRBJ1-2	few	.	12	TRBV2	CASRQDKGGYTF	TGTGCCAGCAGACAGGATAAAGGTGGCTACACCTTC
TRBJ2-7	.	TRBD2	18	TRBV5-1	CASSSLPGLAESSYEQYF	TGCGCCAGCAGCTCACTCCCGGGACTAGCCGAGAGCTCCTACGAGCAGTACTTC
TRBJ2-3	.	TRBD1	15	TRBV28	CASSLIDRGTDTQYF	TGTGCCAGCAGCCTGATAGACAGGGGCACAGATACGCAGTATTTT
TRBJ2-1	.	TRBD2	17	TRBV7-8	CASSQEGGRALRDEQFF	TGTGCCAGCAGCCAGGAGGGCGGGAGGGCCCTGCGCGATGAGCAGTTCTTC
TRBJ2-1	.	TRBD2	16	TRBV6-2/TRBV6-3	CASSYPLIAGRNEQFF	TGTGCCAGCAGTTACCCTCTAATAGCGGGACGGAATGAGCAGTTCTTC
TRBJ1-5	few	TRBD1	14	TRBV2	CASRDRSSNQPQHF	TGTGCCAGCAGGGACAGGAGTAGCAATCAGCCCCAGCATTTT
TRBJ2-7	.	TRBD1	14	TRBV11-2	CASSLEGQGFEQYF	TGTGCCAGCAGCTTAGAGGGACAGGGGTTCGAGCAGTACTTC
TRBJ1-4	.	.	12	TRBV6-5	CASRRGLEKLFF	TGTGCCAGCAGACGGGGTTTGGAAAAACTGTTTTTT
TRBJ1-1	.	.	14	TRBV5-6	CASSSLARGAEAFF	TGTGCCAGCAGCTCACTAGCCAGAGGCGCTGAAGCTTTCTTT
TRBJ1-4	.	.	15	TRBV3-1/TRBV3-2	CASSQDTRSNEKLFF	TGTGCCAGCAGCCAAGATACGAGAAGTAATGAAAAACTGTTTTTT
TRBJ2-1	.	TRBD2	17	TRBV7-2	CASSHPGTSLSWDEQFF	TGTGCCAGCAGCCACCCCGGGACTAGCCTCTCCTGGGATGAGCAGTTCTTC
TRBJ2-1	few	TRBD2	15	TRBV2	CASSPWTSGSGKQFF	TGTGCCAGCAGCCCCTGGACTAGCGGGAGCGGTAAGCAGTTCTTC
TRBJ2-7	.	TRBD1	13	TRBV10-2	CAIKIAGGYEQYF	TGCGCCATCAAAATAGCAGGGGGCTACGAGCAGTACTTC
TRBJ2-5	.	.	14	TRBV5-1	CASTRGEFTETQYF	TGCGCCAGCACCCGCGGGGAGTTTACAGAGACCCAGTACTTC